This entry lists 25 T cell receptor beta chains sequenced from one sample in a study of vaccination effects on CD4 cells after COVID-19. TCRdb's table, derived via immunoSEQ multiplex PCR, lists solely in-frame clones and lacks some. The sample shows some 22,000 clones, 73% of them seen only once. Antigen-specific CD4+ T cells were expanded with viral peptide pools in the ViraFEST assay before sequencing. Upon completion of around ten days in culture, CD4+ T cells were isolated. Vaccinees lacked prior SARS-CoV-2 infection and tested negative for nucleocapsid antibodies. Their specific antigens are unknown. The material sequenced was CD4+ T cells from PBMCs cultured with SARS-CoV-2 spike peptides, taken before COVID-19 vaccination. These receptors came from a human donor who received a COVID-19 vaccine.

The chain carries TRBV4-1 and TRBJ2-1, with 13 nucleotides matching TRBD2. V gave up 0 bases and J gave up 8 bases; unmatched junction bases: 4. Germline V gives CDR1 MGHRA, CDR2 YSYEKL. The CDR3 length is 16 residues. The CDR3 reads CASSQDTSGGAYEQFF. CDR3 nucleotides: TGCGCCAGCAGCCAAGATACTAGCGGGGGGGCCTATGAGCAGTTCTTC.

The rearrangement joins TRBV19 to TRBJ1-1; D is uncertain. V was trimmed by 7 bases and J by 5 bases, leaving 20 bases between them. Germline V gene lookup returns CDR1 LNHDA and CDR2 SQIVND (reference sequence). This CDR3 spans 15 amino acids. The CDR3 spells CASKQPGSAGTEAFF. As DNA, the CDR3 is TGTGCCAGTAAACAACCTGGGTCGGCGGGAACTGAAGCTTTCTTT.

The sample holds one count of this clone. The V and J genes are TRBV6-5 and TRBJ2-7, with 8 bases lining up with TRBD1. From germline, CDR1 is MNHEY and CDR2 SVGAGI. Trimming cost V 0 bases and J 3 bases; bases outside gene matches: 7. The CDR3 is made up of 16 amino acids. In nucleotides, the CDR3 is TGTGCCAGCAGTTACTCGATTACAGGGGGGAACTACGAGCAGTACTTC. This sequence encodes CASSYSITGGNYEQYF.

The rearrangement uses TRBV25-1 and TRBJ1-2; D unresolved. V was cut by 6 bases and J by 2 bases, with 16 bases left in between. CDR3 length: 15 residues. In germline, CDR1 is MGHDK, CDR2 SYGVNS. CDR3 loop: CASRDSLTRNYGYTF. In nucleotides, the CDR3 is TGTGCCAGCAGAGACTCCCTAACAAGGAACTATGGCTACACCTTC.

The chain joins TRBV5-1 to TRBJ2-7, with D possibly TRBD2 on 6 matching bases. The germline gives CDR1 SGHRS, CDR2 YFSETQ. The CDR3 extends over 16 amino acids. V lost 0 bases, J lost 1 base, and 14 bases lay in between. The CDR3 DNA is TGCGCCAGCAGCTTGGCCGGGGGAAAAATGTCCTACGAGCAGTACTTC. It specifies CASSLAGGKMSYEQYF.

V gene TRBV5-8 combines with J gene TRBJ2-1, with D uncertain. The germline gives CDR1 SGHTS, CDR2 YDEGEE. Between the trimmed V and J ends, which lost 4 bases and 11 bases, there was a span of 13 bases. The CDR3 has 12 amino acids. Here the CDR3 DNA reads TGTGCCAGCAGCCCAACCTTTTCTAAGCAGTTCTTC. This translates into CASSPTFSKQFF.

This rearrangement joins TRBV2 to TRBJ1-2, with D possibly TRBD1 on 5 matching bases. Germline-derived CDR1 and CDR2 are SNHLY and FYNNEI. There are 16 residues in the CDR3. V was shortened by 1 base and J by 4 bases, with 16 bases between the two germline ends. CDR3 sequence (DNA): TGTGCCAGCAGTGAAGTTGGAAGGGACGAAGGCTATGGCTACACCTTC. Translated: CASSEVGRDEGYGYTF.

The CDR3 loop reads CAISDRTLDLNTEAFF. The CDR3 nucleotides read TGTGCCATCAGTGACAGGACTCTCGACCTAAACACTGAAGCTTTCTTT. This rearrangement joins TRBV10-3 to TRBJ1-1, with D hard to call. The CDR3 loop spans 16 amino acids. V was trimmed by 3 bases and J by 2 bases, leaving 16 bases between them. Germline V gene data show CDR1 as ENHRY and CDR2 as SYGVKD.

The genes are TRBV2 and TRBJ2-1, with 12 bases aligning to TRBD2. This CDR3 has 14 residues. Germline CDR1 is SNHLY and CDR2 is FYNNEI. Germline trimming cut 3 bases from V and 11 bases from J; bases unmatched to any gene: 5. The CDR3: CASSDLAGGNKQFF. In DNA form, the CDR3 reads TGTGCCAGCAGTGACCTAGCGGGGGGGAACAAGCAGTTCTTC.

The V and J genes are TRBV24-1 and TRBJ2-7; weak D call: TRBD1 (6 bases). Germline loops: CDR1 KGHDR, CDR2 SFDVKD. The CDR3 is 14 amino acids. V shed 4 bases and J shed 3 bases, with 12 bases lying between them. The CDR3 bases are TGTGCCACCAGTGACTCGAGCAGGGGCTACGAGCAGTACTTC. The encoded protein is CATSDSSRGYEQYF.

This chain joins TRBV7-5 and TRBJ1-5. TRBV7-5 is reported as a pseudogene. The CDR3 has 15 amino acids. For the CDR3, the DNA is TGTGCCAGAAGCTTAGTAGGTCACCCCCACCAGCCCCAGCATTTT. Its protein product is CARSLVGHPHQPQHF.

The V call is TRBV5-6, the J call TRBJ1-3; the D gene is possibly TRBD1 (5 bases). Germline V CDR1 and CDR2: SGHDT, YYEEEE. The CDR3 is 15 amino acids. V was trimmed by 0 bases and J by 2 bases, leaving 9 bases between them. The CDR3 sequence: CASSLEGLAGNTIYF. The DNA of the CDR3 is TGTGCCAGCAGCTTGGAGGGGTTGGCTGGAAACACCATATATTTT. Drawing the rest from reference TRBV5-6 and TRBJ1-3, the complete variable domain is DAGVTQSPTHLIKTRGQQVTLRCSPKSGHDTVSWYQQALGQGPQFIFQYYEEEERQRGNFPDRFSGHQFPNYSSELNVNALLLGDSALYLCASSLEGLAGNTIYFGEGSWLTVV.

This clone counts as medium-sized. The rearrangement links TRBV6-2 or TRBV6-3 to TRBJ2-1; D is possibly TRBD2 (6 bases). The CDR3 runs 16 residues. The V and J ends lost 2 bases and 7 bases respectively, with 18 bases between them. Germline-derived CDR1 and CDR2 are MNHEY and SVGEGT. The CDR3 region is CASSYIPLLAWNEQFF. The CDR3 DNA sequence: TGTGCCAGCAGTTACATCCCCCTACTAGCTTGGAATGAGCAGTTCTTC.

The chain combines TRBV5-1 with TRBJ2-7; 12 bases map to TRBD2. J was trimmed by 3 bases and V by 1 base; bases with no gene match: 11. CDR1 SGHRS and CDR2 YFSETQ come from the germline V gene. This CDR3 is 18 amino acids long. CDR3 loop: CASSLRTSGTTTLYEQYF. CDR3 in DNA: TGCGCCAGCAGCTTGAGGACTAGCGGGACCACTACTCTCTACGAGCAGTACTTC.

This clone was seen more than once but under ten times. The V and J genes are TRBV2 and TRBJ1-4; 8 nucleotides agree with TRBD1. The trim removed 3 bases at V and 8 bases at J, leaving 11 bases unmatched. The CDR3 has 16 amino acids. The germline V gene has CDR1 SNHLY and CDR2 FYNNEI. DNA of the CDR3: TGTGCCAGCAGTGAGGCCACACAGGGGGGGAAAGAAAAACTGTTTTTT. This encodes CASSEATQGGKEKLFF.

This sequence joins TRBV18 and TRBJ1-5; 8 bases map to TRBD1. The germline gives CDR1 KGHSH, CDR2 LQKENI. Trimming removed 2 bases from V and 2 bases from J; junction bases left unmatched: 2. The CDR3 length is 15 residues. The CDR3 DNA reads TGTGCCAGCTCACCAGGGGGACAGGGCAATCAGCCCCAGCATTTT. Translated, it gives CASSPGGQGNQPQHF.

This clone was seen a few times. V and J are TRBV30 and TRBJ2-5, with 7 bases fitting TRBD2. The germline gives CDR1 GTSNPN, CDR2 SVGIG (reference sequence). This CDR3 spans 12 amino acids. The ends lost 2 bases at V and 8 bases at J; junction bases unmatched: 5. CDR3: CAWSQSGTTQYF. DNA for the CDR3: TGTGCCTGGAGTCAAAGCGGGACTACCCAGTACTTC.

The V call is TRBV10-2, the J call TRBJ2-7, with D tentatively TRBD1 (6 bases). Germline V gene lookup returns CDR1 WSHSY and CDR2 SAAADI. The CDR3 extends over 13 amino acids. V was shortened by 5 bases and J by 6 bases, with 14 bases between the two germline ends. In DNA form, the CDR3 reads TGCGCCAGCAGTTCAGTACAGGGCTTCGAGCAGTACTTC. This codes for CASSSVQGFEQYF.

The genes are TRBV29-1 and TRBJ1-1; TRBD1 is a possible D gene (6 bases). Germline V CDR1 and CDR2: SQVTM, ANQGSEA. The CDR3 is 13 residues long. Trimming left V 7 bases short and J 0 bases short, with 12 bases between. Here the CDR3 reads CSAMDSLNTEAFF. The CDR3 DNA reads TGCAGCGCGATGGACAGCTTGAACACTGAAGCTTTCTTT.

J is TRBJ1-1 and V is TRBV7-7; D uncertain. The CDR3 consists of 13 residues. Germline values: CDR1 SSHAT, CDR2 FNYEAQ (reference sequence). The ends were cut back, 1 base at V and 0 bases at J, with 3 bases in the middle. CDR3 coding DNA: TGTGCCAGCAGCTTAGATCTGAACACTGAAGCTTTCTTT. Amino acid sequence: CASSLDLNTEAFF.

The chain is built from TRBV12-3 or TRBV12-4 and TRBJ2-7; no clear D gene. The CDR3 loop spans 12 amino acids. V shed 5 bases and J shed 2 bases, with 7 bases lying between them. CDR3 sequence reads: CASSRGPYEQYF. The CDR3 DNA is TGTGCCAGCAGTAGAGGCCCCTACGAGCAGTACTTC.

J is TRBJ2-7 and V is TRBV25-1, with D possibly matching TRBD2 (5 bases). Germline loops: CDR1 MGHDK, CDR2 SYGVNS. The CDR3 is 15 amino acids. The V gene lost 0 bases and the J gene lost 5 bases, with 14 bases spanning the gap. CDR3 protein: CASSEYRGFLNEQYF. The CDR3 nucleotides are TGTGCCAGCAGTGAATATCGGGGTTTCCTAAACGAGCAGTACTTC.

J is TRBJ1-2 and V is TRBV3-1 (or the pseudogene TRBV3-2), with D tentatively TRBD1 (6 bases). The CDR3 has 17 residues. V was clipped by 1 base and J by 8 bases, with 23 bases between them. Germline values: CDR1 LGHDT, CDR2 YNNKEL (reference sequence). CDR3 region: CASSQGLMYRTEGGYTF. The DNA for the CDR3 is TGTGCCAGCAGCCAAGGACTAATGTACCGGACAGAGGGAGGCTACACCTTC.

The V and J genes are TRBV21-1 and TRBJ1-1. TRBV21-1 is assigned pseudogene status. The CDR3 is 16 residues long. Written as DNA, the CDR3 is TGTGCCAGCAGCCCCCGAGGACCCCAATGGCAAACTGAAGCTTTCTTT. Amino acids: CASSPRGPQWQTEAFF.

This clone appeared a single time. The chain uses TRBV6-6 and TRBJ2-3, with 8 bases aligning to TRBD2. With 6 bases clipped from V and 5 bases from J, the junction kept 1 base outside the gene matches. This CDR3 has 12 residues. Per germline, CDR1 MNHNY and CDR2 SVGAGI (reference sequence). CDR3 DNA sequence: TGTGCCAGCAGAGCGGGGGAAGATACGCAGTATTTT. Translated: CASRAGEDTQYF.